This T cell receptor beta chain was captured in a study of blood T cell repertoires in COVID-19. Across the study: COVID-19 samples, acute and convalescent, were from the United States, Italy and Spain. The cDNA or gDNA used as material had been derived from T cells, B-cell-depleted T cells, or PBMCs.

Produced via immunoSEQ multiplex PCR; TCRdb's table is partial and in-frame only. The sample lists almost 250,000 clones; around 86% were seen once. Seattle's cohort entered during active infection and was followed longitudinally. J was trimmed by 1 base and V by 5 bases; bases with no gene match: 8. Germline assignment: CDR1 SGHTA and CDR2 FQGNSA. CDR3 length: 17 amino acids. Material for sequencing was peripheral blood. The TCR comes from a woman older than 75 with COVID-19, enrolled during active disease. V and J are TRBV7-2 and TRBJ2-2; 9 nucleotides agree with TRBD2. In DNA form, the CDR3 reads TGTGCCAGCAGCCCGAGACTAGCGGTTTTGAACACCGGGGAGCTGTTTTTT. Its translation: CASSPRLAVLNTGELFF.